These 26 T cell receptor beta chains originate from one sample sequenced in a study of cytomegalovirus exposure and HLA in healthy donors. With 60 Vbeta and 13 Jbeta primers, the PCR was carried out. Profiled with immunoSEQ multiplex PCR; TCRdb holds only in-frame clones, not every one. In the table there are roughly 100,000 clones, more than 75% of which are singletons. Sequenced: PBMCs. Every receptor here comes from a woman aged 18 to 35 in good health and CMV-seropositive.

Only a few counts were recorded for this clone. This chain links TRBV4-1 with TRBJ1-5, with TRBD1 matching 8 bases. The CDR3 runs 15 residues. Trimming cost V 4 bases and J 7 bases; bases outside gene matches: 9. Germline V gene sequence: CDR1 MGHRA, CDR2 YSYEKL. Written as DNA, the CDR3 is TGCGCCAGCAGCCCCAGGGGGCAGGACGGCCAGCCCCAGCATTTT. It yields the protein CASSPRGQDGQPQHF.

In this sample, this clone is medium-sized. The V and J genes are TRBV6-1 and TRBJ2-7; 8 bases are a match to TRBD1. The germline V gene encodes CDR1 MNHNS and CDR2 SASEGT. The CDR3 is 12 amino acids. With 6 bases clipped from V and 5 bases from J, the junction kept 3 bases outside the gene matches. CDR3 DNA: TGTGCCAGCAGCCGACAGGGGAACGAGCAGTACTTC. This gives the protein CASSRQGNEQYF.

The rearrangement uses TRBV15 and TRBJ2-7; no clear D gene. Trimming removed 4 bases from V and 0 bases from J, with 10 bases in between. The CDR3 has 14 amino acids. Germline CDR1 and CDR2: LNHNV and YYDKDF (reference sequence). CDR3 amino acids: CATSMETHSYEQYF. The CDR3 DNA reads TGTGCCACCAGCATGGAGACCCACTCCTACGAGCAGTACTTC.

This clone has a handful of counts. The chain joins TRBV7-3 to TRBJ2-7; TRBD1 is a possible D gene (5 bases). This CDR3 spans 13 amino acids. Germline assignment: CDR1 SGHTA and CDR2 FQGTGA. V gave up 5 bases and J gave up 5 bases, with 13 bases separating them. This CDR3 is CASSPRVGHEQYF. The DNA for the CDR3 is TGTGCCAGCAGCCCCAGAGTGGGGCACGAGCAGTACTTC. Drawing the rest from reference TRBV7-3 and TRBJ2-7, the complete variable domain is GAGVSQTPSNKVTEKGKYVELRCDPISGHTALYWYRQSLGQGPEFLIYFQGTGAADDSGLPNDRFFAVRPEGSVSTLKIQRTERGDSAVYLCASSPRVGHEQYFGPGTRLTVT.

The V and J genes are TRBV2 and TRBJ1-1; no clear D gene. Germline CDR1 and CDR2: SNHLY and FYNNEI. This CDR3 contains 12 residues. Between the trimmed V and J ends, which lost 6 bases and 1 base, there was a span of 6 bases. The CDR3 sequence is CASRRGNTEAFF. CDR3 bases: TGTGCCAGCAGGCGGGGGAACACTGAAGCTTTCTTT.

The V and J genes are TRBV2 and TRBJ2-4, with D unclear. Trimming removed 1 base at V and 2 bases at J, with 6 bases between. The CDR3 is made up of 14 amino acids. Germline CDR1 and CDR2: SNHLY and FYNNEI. The CDR3 is CASSEVITKNIQYF. The CDR3 DNA sequence: TGTGCCAGCAGTGAAGTTATTACCAAAAACATTCAGTACTTC.

This clone was seen only a few times. The rearrangement uses TRBV9 and TRBJ2-7; TRBD1 agrees at 10 bases. The CDR3 extends over 15 amino acids. Germline loops: CDR1 SGDLS, CDR2 YYNGEE. With V trimmed by 0 bases and J by 5 bases, 5 bases remained unmatched. CDR3: CASSVVGQGIHEQYF. The CDR3 DNA reads TGTGCCAGCAGCGTAGTGGGACAGGGGATCCACGAGCAGTACTTC.

The V and J genes are TRBV7-8 and TRBJ2-3; 8 bases align to TRBD2. With V trimmed by 6 bases and J by 2 bases, 4 bases remained unmatched. The CDR3 totals 14 residues. Germline CDR1 reads SGHVS; CDR2 reads FQNEAQ. The CDR3 bases are TGTGCCAGCAGTCCACTAGCGGACACAGATACGCAGTATTTT. Amino acids: CASSPLADTDTQYF.

The chain employs TRBV19 and TRBJ2-5, with TRBD1 matching 9 bases. CDR3 length: 13 residues. V was clipped by 6 bases and J by 4 bases; unmatched bases: 3. CDR1 and CDR2 (germline): LNHDA, SQIVND (reference sequence). The chain's CDR3 is CASSRTGAETQYF. DNA of the CDR3: TGTGCCAGTAGCCGGACAGGGGCAGAGACCCAGTACTTC.

The genes are TRBV5-6 and TRBJ1-2; 11 bases line up with TRBD1. This CDR3 spans 17 amino acids. The germline gives CDR1 SGHDT, CDR2 YYEEEE. J was trimmed by 5 bases and V by 2 bases; bases with no gene match: 11. This chain's CDR3 is CASSFDVRGQGEYGYTF. Here the CDR3 DNA reads TGTGCCAGCAGCTTTGATGTTCGGGGACAGGGGGAATATGGCTACACCTTC.

This clone was seen just once. The rearrangement joins TRBV27 to TRBJ2-2, with unresolved D. V lost 2 bases and J 8 bases, leaving 9 bases between the germline ends. CDR3 length: 13 amino acids. Germline lookup yields CDR1 MNHEY and CDR2 SMNVEV (reference sequence). In nucleotides, the CDR3 is TGTGCCAGCAGTTTACCCCTTAAAGGGGAGCTGTTTTTT. Translation gives CASSLPLKGELFF.

The chain recombines TRBV19 with TRBJ1-1; TRBD1 agrees at 9 bases. Trimming cost V 3 bases and J 4 bases; bases outside gene matches: 9. The CDR3 loop spans 16 amino acids. Germline loops: CDR1 LNHDA, CDR2 SQIVND (reference sequence). CDR3 protein: CASSMDRDRVGTEAFF. The CDR3 region has the DNA TGTGCCAGTAGTATGGACCGGGACAGGGTTGGCACTGAAGCTTTCTTT.

The V call is TRBV11-3, the J call TRBJ2-7; 12 bases fit TRBD2. V shed 3 bases and J 3 bases; nucleotides not matched to a gene: 9. CDR1 SGHNT and CDR2 YENEEA come from the germline V gene. The CDR3 has 17 residues. The CDR3 spells CASSFLLTSGRRYEQYF. The CDR3 DNA sequence: TGTGCCAGCAGCTTTCTTTTGACTAGCGGGAGACGCTACGAGCAGTACTTC.

The CDR3 spells CASSLEVGGNTEAFF. CDR3 nucleotides: TGTGCCAGCAGCTTAGAGGTAGGGGGGAACACTGAAGCTTTCTTT. The V gene is TRBV11-1, the J gene TRBJ1-1; tentative D call: TRBD1 (6 bases). Germline-derived CDR1 and CDR2 are SGHAT and FQDESV (reference sequence). V lost 1 base to trimming and J lost 1 base, with 10 bases between them. The length of the CDR3 is 15 residues.

This clone appeared once. V and J are TRBV21-1 and TRBJ1-5; the DNA was not compared with TRBD1, the D call given in the table. TRBV21-1 has pseudogene status. The CDR3 covers 16 residues. Here the CDR3 reads CAGWTGGEFSNQPQHF. CDR3 bases: TGTGCCGGTTGGACAGGGGGAGAGTTTAGCAATCAGCCCCAGCATTTT.

This rearrangement joins TRBV14 to TRBJ1-1; 7 positions agree with TRBD1. The V segment lost 1 base and the J segment 1 base; nucleotides outside the gene matches: 6. CDR3 length: 16 residues. Per the germline V gene, CDR1 is SGHDN and CDR2 is FVKESK. In DNA, the CDR3 is TGTGCCAGCAGCCAAGTAACAGGGGCCACGAACACTGAAGCTTTCTTT. Translating gives CASSQVTGATNTEAFF.

This clone has just one count. The chain is built from TRBV4-2 and TRBJ1-1; 7 nucleotides line up with TRBD1. Germline trimming cut 5 bases from V and 7 bases from J; bases unmatched to any gene: 7. The length of the CDR3 is 13 residues. Germline values: CDR1 LGHNA, CDR2 YNFKEQ. CDR3 sequence reads: CASSKSGQVEAFF. The CDR3 DNA follows: TGTGCCAGCAGCAAGAGTGGACAGGTTGAAGCTTTCTTT.

The V gene is TRBV27, the J gene TRBJ2-1; 11 positions agree with TRBD2. Trimming at V came to 6 bases and at J to 9 bases, leaving 4 bases not matched to a gene. CDR1 is MNHEY, CDR2 SMNVEV, per germline (reference sequence). There are 13 residues in the CDR3. The CDR3 DNA sequence: TGTGCCAGCAGGCCGGGACTAGCGGTTGAGCAGTTCTTC. Encoded protein: CASRPGLAVEQFF.

This clone has a single count. The chain combines TRBV19 with TRBJ1-5, with unresolved D. V was cut by 5 bases and J by 4 bases, with 12 bases left in between. This CDR3 comprises 14 residues. Per the germline V gene, CDR1 is LNHDA and CDR2 is SQIVND (reference sequence). CDR3 in amino acids: CASSLGSRNQPQHF. The CDR3 nucleotides read TGTGCCAGTAGTTTGGGCAGCCGTAATCAGCCCCAGCATTTT.

The chain carries TRBV15 and TRBJ2-3; TRBD2 might be the D (6 bases). With 7 bases removed from V and 2 bases from J, the gap between germline ends came to 10 bases. Germline CDR1 LNHNV, CDR2 YYDKDF (reference sequence). The CDR3 is 13 amino acids. The CDR3 DNA reads TGTGCCACCAAGGAGGGGACCACAGATACGCAGTATTTT. It encodes CATKEGTTDTQYF. Filled out from reference TRBV15 and TRBJ2-3, the complete variable domain reads DAMVIQNPRYQVTQFGKPVTLSCSQTLNHNVMYWYQQKSSQAPKLLFHYYDKDFNNEADTPDNFQSRRPNTSFCFLDIRSPGLGDTAMYLCATKEGTTDTQYFGPGTRLTVL.

The chain employs TRBV19 and TRBJ1-3; the D gene is possibly TRBD1 (6 bases). Trimming removed 4 bases at V and 0 bases at J, with 10 bases between. The CDR3 covers 15 residues. Germline assignment: CDR1 LNHDA and CDR2 SQIVND (reference sequence). The CDR3 DNA reads as TGTGCCAGTAGTACTACAGGGATCTCTGGAAACACCATATATTTT. It codes for CASSTTGISGNTIYF.

V and J are TRBV5-1 and TRBJ2-5; D possibly corresponds to TRBD2 (6 bases). Germline lookup yields CDR1 SGHRS and CDR2 YFSETQ. This CDR3 contains 13 residues. V lost 0 bases and J 3 bases, leaving 6 bases between the germline ends. The CDR3 sequence: CASSLGREETQYF. CDR3 bases: TGCGCCAGCAGCTTGGGGAGGGAAGAGACCCAGTACTTC.

The V gene is TRBV5-1, the J gene TRBJ1-6; D not resolved. In germline, CDR1 is SGHRS, CDR2 YFSETQ. This CDR3 has 16 amino acids. The V and J ends lost 0 bases and 8 bases respectively, with 15 bases between them. The chain's CDR3 is CASSLAEVSPYSPLHF. DNA of the CDR3: TGCGCCAGCAGCTTGGCAGAGGTATCCCCTTATTCACCCCTCCACTTT.

The chain uses TRBV5-1 and TRBJ1-1, with D hard to call. CDR3 length: 13 residues. Germline V gene sequence: CDR1 SGHRS, CDR2 YFSETQ. V dropped 0 bases and J dropped 0 bases, with 3 bases sitting between them. The CDR3 sequence is CASSLGVNTEAFF. CDR3 sequence (DNA): TGCGCCAGCAGCTTGGGAGTGAACACTGAAGCTTTCTTT. The complete variable domain, with remaining parts taken from reference TRBV5-1 and TRBJ1-1, reads KAGVTQTPRYLIKTRGQQVTLSCSPISGHRSVSWYQQTPGQGLQFLFEYFSETQRNKGNFPGRFSGRQFSNSRSEMNVSTLELGDSALYLCASSLGVNTEAFFGQGTRLTVV.

This clone has only a few counts. This chain joins TRBV6-6 and TRBJ2-5; D is ambiguous. This CDR3 contains 14 residues. Per germline, CDR1 MNHNY and CDR2 SVGAGI (reference sequence). V shed 5 bases and J shed 5 bases, with 15 bases lying between them. The CDR3 reads CASSRILPRETQYF. Here the CDR3 DNA reads TGTGCCAGCAGTCGCATTTTGCCCCGGGAGACCCAGTACTTC.

The chain recombines TRBV7-2 with TRBJ2-5, with 8 bases fitting TRBD2. The V gene end was trimmed by 3 bases and the J gene end by 5 bases; junction bases not matched to a gene: 8. The germline V gene encodes CDR1 SGHTA and CDR2 FQGNSA. The CDR3 contains 15 residues. The CDR3 bases are TGTGCCAGCAGCTTCGAGCGGGGGCAAAGGGAGACCCAGTACTTC. Its translation is CASSFERGQRETQYF.